Below are 29 T cell receptor beta chains sequenced from a single sample in a study of OX40 agonist ivuxolimab in advanced cancers. Method: immunoSEQ multiplex PCR; TCRdb's copy keeps in-frame clones and lacks some. The table includes about 62,000 clones, roughly 89% detected once. Here the sequenced sample was CD4+ or CD8+ T cells sorted from blood, taken in a trial of the OX40 agonist ivuxolimab. These receptors all come from an adult with an advanced solid tumor such as melanoma, head and neck, liver or kidney cancer.

The chain joins TRBV27 to TRBJ1-2, with D maybe TRBD1 (5 bases). The ends were cut back, 5 bases at V and 8 bases at J, with 18 bases in the middle. Germline V gene sequence: CDR1 MNHEY, CDR2 SMNVEV (reference sequence). CDR3 size: 14 residues. CDR3 sequence: CASSPRGSGGGYTF. The DNA of the CDR3 is TGTGCCAGCAGTCCCCGGGGCTCGGGGGGGGGCTACACCTTC.

The chain carries TRBV6-6 and TRBJ2-3, with a weak D call TRBD2 (6 bases). Between the trimmed V and J ends, which lost 6 bases and 7 bases, there was a span of 20 bases. Germline V lookup: CDR1 MNHNY, CDR2 SVGAGI (reference sequence). The CDR3 extends over 15 amino acids. CDR3 nucleotides: TGTGCCAGCAGACGTGGGGGGACTCTTTTAAATACGCAGTATTTT. Its protein product is CASRRGGTLLNTQYF.

J is TRBJ1-4 and V is TRBV5-8; D is ambiguous. The CDR3 runs to 14 residues. V was clipped by 4 bases and J by 7 bases, with 14 bases between them. The germline V gene has CDR1 SGHTS and CDR2 YDEGEE. CDR3 sequence reads: CASSPQPLGEKLFF. The DNA of the CDR3 is TGTGCCAGCAGCCCACAGCCCCTGGGTGAAAAACTGTTTTTT.

The chain's CDR3 is CASSLAEFSGYTF. The DNA for the CDR3 is TGTGCCAGCAGCTTGGCAGAGTTTAGTGGCTACACCTTC. The chain combines TRBV5-6 with TRBJ1-2; D gene uncertain. V shed 0 bases and J shed 7 bases, with 10 bases lying between them. The CDR3 has 13 amino acids. CDR1 and CDR2 (germline): SGHDT, YYEEEE.

The chain combines TRBV5-4 with TRBJ2-2; TRBD2 might be the D (6 bases). Germline V lookup: CDR1 SGHNT, CDR2 YYREEE (reference sequence). Trimming took 4 bases from V and 6 from J, leaving 19 bases between them. The length of the CDR3 is 16 residues. CDR3 sequence: CASSPGLKNSAGELFF. The CDR3 DNA is TGTGCCAGCAGCCCGGGACTTAAAAATAGCGCCGGGGAGCTGTTTTTT.

This clone was found once. This chain joins TRBV19 and TRBJ1-5; 10 nucleotides align to TRBD1. V lost 5 bases to trimming and J lost 2 bases; unmatched junction nucleotides: 3. Germline CDR1 and CDR2: LNHDA and SQIVND (reference sequence). This CDR3 has 15 residues. DNA of the CDR3: TGTGCCAGTAGTGACAGGGGGCAGGGCAATCAGCCCCAGCATTTT. Amino acids: CASSDRGQGNQPQHF. Complete variable domain (other parts from reference TRBV19 and TRBJ1-5): DGGITQSPKYLFRKEGQNVTLSCEQNLNHDAMYWYRQDPGQGLRLIYYSQIVNDFQKGDIAEGYSVSREKKESFPLTVTSAQKNPTAFYLCASSDRGQGNQPQHFGDGTRLSIL.

This chain connects TRBV5-1 to TRBJ2-4; 12 positions match TRBD1. Germline CDR1 SGHRS, CDR2 YFSETQ. This CDR3 has 13 residues. After removal of 7 bases from V and 9 bases from J, the junction contained 5 bases not matched to a gene. As DNA, the CDR3 is TGCGCCAGCGCCGGGGGACAGGGGGCCATTCAGTACTTC. It specifies CASAGGQGAIQYF.

V is TRBV5-4 and J is TRBJ2-7, with D unresolved. Germline CDR1 SGHNT, CDR2 YYREEE (reference sequence). The CDR3 runs 12 residues. Trimming took 4 bases from V and 5 from J, leaving 10 bases between them. The CDR3: CASSTRSHEQYF. The CDR3 DNA follows: TGTGCCAGCAGCACACGGTCGCACGAGCAGTACTTC.

V is TRBV6-5 and J is TRBJ1-1; no reliable D call. This CDR3 contains 15 residues. V lost 2 bases and J lost 1, with 11 bases in between. From germline, CDR1 is MNHEY and CDR2 SVGAGI. CDR3: CASSYSPGQNTEAFF. The DNA of the CDR3 is TGTGCCAGCAGTTACAGCCCGGGCCAGAACACTGAAGCTTTCTTT.

The V and J genes are TRBV7-9 and TRBJ1-4, with D possibly matching TRBD1 (5 bases). The CDR3 consists of 14 residues. CDR1 is SEHNR and CDR2 is FQNEAQ in the germline V gene (reference sequence). V was trimmed by 5 bases and J by 2 bases, leaving 9 bases between them. CDR3 loop: CASSQGVTNEKLFF. The CDR3 coding sequence is TGTGCCAGCAGCCAAGGGGTTACTAATGAAAAACTGTTTTTT.

V is TRBV25-1 and J is TRBJ2-7; unclear D gene. CDR3 length: 17 residues. Germline values: CDR1 MGHDK, CDR2 SYGVNS. Trimming took off 8 bases at V and 3 bases at J, with 26 bases between the two ends. The CDR3 protein is CASGYHGAERPYYEQYF. The DNA for the CDR3 is TGTGCCAGCGGCTACCACGGTGCGGAAAGACCCTACTACGAGCAGTACTTC.

The chain carries TRBV6-1 and TRBJ2-1; D unresolved. CDR3 length: 13 residues. V was pared by 6 bases and J by 9 bases, with 15 bases between. Germline CDR1 and CDR2: MNHNS and SASEGT. For the CDR3, the DNA is TGTGCCAGCAGATCGACCTCCACAGTTGAGCAGTTCTTC. It translates to CASRSTSTVEQFF.

This clone was recorded a few times. This rearrangement joins TRBV4-2 to TRBJ2-7; D assignment may be TRBD1 or TRBD2 (5 bases each). CDR3 length: 15 residues. Germline CDR1 LGHNA, CDR2 YNFKEQ. The V and J ends lost 0 bases and 3 bases respectively, with 12 bases between them. The CDR3 here is CASSQDTGRYYEQYF. For the CDR3, the DNA is TGTGCCAGCAGCCAAGATACGGGGCGGTACTACGAGCAGTACTTC.

The V and J genes are TRBV4-1 and TRBJ2-4; TRBD1 aligns across 9 bases. Trimming cost V 3 bases and J 0 bases; bases outside gene matches: 9. The CDR3 sequence is 18 residues long. The germline V gene encodes CDR1 MGHRA and CDR2 YSYEKL. CDR3 residues: CASSQGTGTGIAKNIQYF. As DNA, the CDR3 is TGCGCCAGCAGCCAGGGAACCGGGACAGGGATAGCCAAAAACATTCAGTACTTC.

The CDR3 bases are TGCAGCTTAAGAGAGTGGGGCTTTAACACTGAAGCTTTCTTT. Amino acid sequence: CSLREWGFNTEAFF. This rearrangement joins TRBV29-1 to TRBJ1-1, with D possibly being TRBD1 (5 bases). Trimming stripped 8 bases from V and 2 bases from J, with 18 bases between. The CDR3 has 14 residues. The germline V gene encodes CDR1 SQVTM and CDR2 ANQGSEA.

Regarding this clone: At one of its ends the junction is not consistent with the germline gene, which may arise from a read error. The rearrangement joins TRBV7-6 to TRBJ1-3; D may be TRBD1 (5 bases). The CDR3 is made up of 15 amino acids. The V gene's germline CDR1 is SGHVS and CDR2 FNYEAQ. The CDR3 DNA reads as TGCGCCAGCAGTCCGGGGGGGGGCTCTGGAAACACCATATATTTT. Its protein is CASSPGGGSGNTIYF.

This CDR3 reads CASSVDPGGREQYF. The DNA of the CDR3 is TGTGCCAGCAGCGTAGACCCAGGGGGCCGGGAGCAGTACTTC. The V and J genes are TRBV9 and TRBJ2-7, with 8 nucleotides matching TRBD1. The J segment lost 7 bases and the V segment lost 0 bases, leaving 6 bases of the junction unmatched. The CDR3 spans 14 residues. CDR1 and CDR2 (germline): SGDLS, YYNGEE.

The chain employs TRBV2 and TRBJ1-4, with 7 positions matching TRBD1. Trimming took 1 base from V and 11 from J; bases not matched to a gene: 7. This CDR3 has 14 amino acids. The V gene's germline CDR1 is SNHLY and CDR2 FYNNEI. The CDR3 region has the DNA TGTGCCAGCAGTGAAGGGGGGAGGGGGCAGAAACTGTTTTTT. It translates to CASSEGGRGQKLFF.

The CDR3, as DNA: TGTGCCAGCAGCTTAGGGCCAGCGGGGGGGATTGAGCGTACGCAGTATTTT. It yields the protein CASSLGPAGGIERTQYF. This chain connects TRBV11-3 to TRBJ2-3, with TRBD2 matching over 10 bases. The V segment lost 1 base and the J segment 8 bases; nucleotides outside the gene matches: 12. The CDR3 sequence is 17 residues long. CDR1 and CDR2 from the germline V gene are SGHNT and YENEEA.

This clone occurred once. The genes are TRBV7-9 and TRBJ2-3; D gene ambiguous. The CDR3 length is 12 residues. CDR1 and CDR2 from the germline V gene are SEHNR and FQNEAQ (reference sequence). V was clipped by 5 bases and J by 2 bases, with 5 bases between them. In nucleotides, the CDR3 is TGTGCCAGCAGCCCCACCACAGATACGCAGTATTTT. Its protein product is CASSPTTDTQYF.

V gene TRBV10-3 combines with J gene TRBJ1-1; 9 positions agree with TRBD1. Germline CDR1 reads ENHRY; CDR2 reads SYGVKD. After removal of 7 bases from V and 1 base from J, the junction contained 10 bases not matched to a gene. The CDR3 length is 16 residues. The CDR3 sequence: CAIKPGQGHTNTEAFF. The DNA of the CDR3 is TGTGCCATCAAACCTGGACAGGGGCATACGAACACTGAAGCTTTCTTT.

The CDR3 is CASSYWGRGSGELFF. The CDR3, as DNA: TGTGCCAGCAGTTACTGGGGGCGAGGGTCCGGGGAGCTGTTTTTT. The chain links TRBV6-5 to TRBJ2-2, with D perhaps matching TRBD1 (6 bases). V lost 1 base, J lost 6 bases, and 12 bases lay in between. The CDR3 loop spans 15 amino acids. Germline values: CDR1 MNHEY, CDR2 SVGAGI.

This clone was seen once. The chain recombines TRBV5-4 with TRBJ1-1; D not resolved. Between the trimmed V and J ends, which lost 4 bases and 1 base, there was a span of 8 bases. Germline V gives CDR1 SGHNT, CDR2 YYREEE (reference sequence). The length of the CDR3 is 13 residues. The CDR3 nucleotides are TGTGCCAGCAGCCTGGATAGGAACACTGAAGCTTTCTTT. This gives the protein CASSLDRNTEAFF.

In this sample, this clone turned up once. The genes are TRBV2 and TRBJ1-1; tentatively, D is TRBD1 (6 bases). Per germline, CDR1 SNHLY and CDR2 FYNNEI. With 6 bases removed from V and 9 bases from J, the gap between germline ends came to 14 bases. The CDR3 has 12 amino acids. CDR3 sequence (DNA): TGTGCCAGCAGGGAAAGCGGGGGGCAAGCTTTCTTT. Its protein product is CASRESGGQAFF.

The V call is TRBV9, the J call TRBJ1-1, with 7 nucleotides matching TRBD1. The V gene end was trimmed by 0 bases and the J gene end by 4 bases; junction bases not matched to a gene: 3. CDR3 length: 14 amino acids. Germline V CDR1 and CDR2: SGDLS, YYNGEE. CDR3 residues: CASSVGQGGTEAFF. CDR3 nucleotide sequence: TGTGCCAGCAGCGTAGGTCAGGGGGGCACTGAAGCTTTCTTT.

Worth noting for this clone: This sample includes further DNA sequences coding for the same CDR3. J is TRBJ1-3 and V is TRBV30, with D unclear. V lost 1 base and J lost 3, with 4 bases in between. The CDR3 consists of 12 residues. CDR1 is GTSNPN, CDR2 SVGIG, per germline (reference sequence). The CDR3 loop is CAWSGLGNTIYF. The CDR3 DNA reads as TGTGCCTGGAGTGGGCTTGGAAACACCATATATTTT.

The chain couples TRBV19 to TRBJ2-3; D might be TRBD1 (6 bases). Germline assignment: CDR1 LNHDA and CDR2 SQIVND (reference sequence). CDR3 length equals 15 residues. The ends were cut back, 4 bases at V and 0 bases at J, with 11 bases in the middle. The DNA for the CDR3 is TGTGCCAGTAGTACTAGACAGGCGAGCACAGATACGCAGTATTTT. Its protein product is CASSTRQASTDTQYF. Together with reference TRBV19 and TRBJ2-3, the CDR3 gives the full variable domain: DGGITQSPKYLFRKEGQNVTLSCEQNLNHDAMYWYRQDPGQGLRLIYYSQIVNDFQKGDIAEGYSVSREKKESFPLTVTSAQKNPTAFYLCASSTRQASTDTQYFGPGTRLTVL.

This clone was found once. The rearrangement joins TRBV2 to TRBJ2-7; D remains ambiguous. Germline CDR1 reads SNHLY; CDR2 reads FYNNEI. Trimming removed 0 bases at V and 4 bases at J, with 16 bases between. This CDR3 comprises 16 residues. The DNA for the CDR3 is TGTGCCAGCAGTGAAGCGCAAACATCGGCGTCATACGAGCAGTACTTC. Translated: CASSEAQTSASYEQYF.

CDR3 in DNA: TGCGCCAGCAGCTTACAGGGCACTGGGGCCAACGTCCTGACTTTC. Translating it yields CASSLQGTGANVLTF. This chain joins TRBV5-1 and TRBJ2-6; weak D call: TRBD1 (6 bases). The germline V gene encodes CDR1 SGHRS and CDR2 YFSETQ. The CDR3 covers 15 residues. V was clipped by 2 bases and J by 2 bases, with 8 bases between them. The variable domain in full, with the rest retrieved from reference TRBV5-1 and TRBJ2-6, is KAGVTQTPRYLIKTRGQQVTLSCSPISGHRSVSWYQQTPGQGLQFLFEYFSETQRNKGNFPGRFSGRQFSNSRSEMNVSTLELGDSALYLCASSLQGTGANVLTFGAGSRLTVL.